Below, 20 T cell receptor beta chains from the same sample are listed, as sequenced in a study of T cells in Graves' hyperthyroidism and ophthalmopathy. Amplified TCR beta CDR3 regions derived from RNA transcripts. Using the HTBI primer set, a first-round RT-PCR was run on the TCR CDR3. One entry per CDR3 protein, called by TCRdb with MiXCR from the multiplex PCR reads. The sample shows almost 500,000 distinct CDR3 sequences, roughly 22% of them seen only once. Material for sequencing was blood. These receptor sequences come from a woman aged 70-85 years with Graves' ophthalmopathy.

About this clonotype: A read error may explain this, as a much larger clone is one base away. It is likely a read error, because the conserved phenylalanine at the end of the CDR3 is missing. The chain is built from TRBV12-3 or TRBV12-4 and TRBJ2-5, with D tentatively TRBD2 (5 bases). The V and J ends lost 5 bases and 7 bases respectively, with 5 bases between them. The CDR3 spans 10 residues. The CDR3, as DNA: TGTGCCAGCAGTCGGGGGACCCAGTACATC. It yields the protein CASSRGTQYI.

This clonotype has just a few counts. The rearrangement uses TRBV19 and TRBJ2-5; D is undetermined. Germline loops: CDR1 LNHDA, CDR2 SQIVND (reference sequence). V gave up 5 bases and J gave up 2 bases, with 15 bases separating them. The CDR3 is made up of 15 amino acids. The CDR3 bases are TGTGCCAGTAGTGTGAGTCGGCAGTTTCAAGAGACCCAGTACTTC. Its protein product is CASSVSRQFQETQYF.

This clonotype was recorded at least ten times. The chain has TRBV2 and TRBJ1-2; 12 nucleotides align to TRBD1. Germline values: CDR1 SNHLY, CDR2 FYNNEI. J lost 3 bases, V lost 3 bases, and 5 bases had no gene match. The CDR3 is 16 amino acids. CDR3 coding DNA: TGTGCCAGCAGTGAGGGGGGACAGGGGGCTTACTATGGCTACACCTTC. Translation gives CASSEGGQGAYYGYTF.

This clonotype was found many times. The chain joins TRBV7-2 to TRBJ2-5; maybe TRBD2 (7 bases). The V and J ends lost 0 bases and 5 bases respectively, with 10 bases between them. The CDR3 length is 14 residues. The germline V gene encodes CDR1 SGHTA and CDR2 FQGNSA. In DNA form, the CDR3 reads TGTGCCAGCAGCTTAGCGGGGGGGGCGGAGACCCAGTACTTC. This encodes CASSLAGGAETQYF.

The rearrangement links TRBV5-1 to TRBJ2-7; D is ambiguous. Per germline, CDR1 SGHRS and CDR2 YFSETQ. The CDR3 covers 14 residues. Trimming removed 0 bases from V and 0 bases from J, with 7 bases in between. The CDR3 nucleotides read TGCGCCAGCAGCTTGGATTTGCGCTCCTACGAGCAGTACTTC. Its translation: CASSLDLRSYEQYF.

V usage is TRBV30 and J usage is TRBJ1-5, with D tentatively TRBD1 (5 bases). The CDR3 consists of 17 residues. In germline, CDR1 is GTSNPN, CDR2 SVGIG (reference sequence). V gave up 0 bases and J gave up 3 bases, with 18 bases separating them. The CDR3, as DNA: TGTGCCTGGAGTGTATCCCGGTCGGGGCAATCCAATCAGCCCCAGCATTTT. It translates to CAWSVSRSGQSNQPQHF.

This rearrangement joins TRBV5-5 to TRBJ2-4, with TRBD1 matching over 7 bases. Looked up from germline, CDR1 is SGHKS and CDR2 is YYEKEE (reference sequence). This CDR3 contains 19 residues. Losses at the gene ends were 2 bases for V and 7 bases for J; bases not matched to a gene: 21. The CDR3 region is CASSFLLSSNRGSRNIQYF. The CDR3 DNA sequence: TGTGCCAGCAGCTTTCTTTTATCCAGTAACAGGGGTAGTAGGAACATTCAGTACTTC.

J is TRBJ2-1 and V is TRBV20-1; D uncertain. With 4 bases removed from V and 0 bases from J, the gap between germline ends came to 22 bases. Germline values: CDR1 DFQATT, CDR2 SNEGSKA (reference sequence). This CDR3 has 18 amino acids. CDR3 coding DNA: TGCAGTGCTAAGAACCGAGCAAGGATTTCAAACTCCTACAATGAGCAGTTCTTC. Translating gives CSAKNRARISNSYNEQFF.

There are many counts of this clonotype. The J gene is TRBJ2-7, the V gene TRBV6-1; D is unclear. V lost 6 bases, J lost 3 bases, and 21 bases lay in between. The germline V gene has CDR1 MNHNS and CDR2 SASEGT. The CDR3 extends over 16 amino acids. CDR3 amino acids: CASRTYGGQSNYEQYF. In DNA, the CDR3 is TGTGCCAGCAGAACCTATGGCGGCCAATCAAACTACGAGCAGTACTTC.

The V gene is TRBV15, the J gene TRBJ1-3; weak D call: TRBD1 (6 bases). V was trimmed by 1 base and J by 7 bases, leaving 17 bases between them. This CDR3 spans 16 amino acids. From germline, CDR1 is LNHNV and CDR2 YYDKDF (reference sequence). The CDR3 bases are TGTGCCACCAGCAGAGGTGCGACAGGTCCCATGAACACCATATATTTT. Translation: CATSRGATGPMNTIYF.

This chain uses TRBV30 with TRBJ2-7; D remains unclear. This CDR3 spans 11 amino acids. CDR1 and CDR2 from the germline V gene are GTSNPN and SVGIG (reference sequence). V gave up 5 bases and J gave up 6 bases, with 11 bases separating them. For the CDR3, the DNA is TGTGCCTGGGGAGACAACTGCGAGCAGTACTTC. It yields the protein CAWGDNCEQYF.

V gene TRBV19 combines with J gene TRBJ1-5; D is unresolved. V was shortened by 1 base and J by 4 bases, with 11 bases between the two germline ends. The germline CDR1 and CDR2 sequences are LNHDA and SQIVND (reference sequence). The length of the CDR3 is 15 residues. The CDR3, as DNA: TGTGCCAGTAGTATAGGTGGAGGGCGGAATCAGCCCCAGCATTTT. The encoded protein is CASSIGGGRNQPQHF.

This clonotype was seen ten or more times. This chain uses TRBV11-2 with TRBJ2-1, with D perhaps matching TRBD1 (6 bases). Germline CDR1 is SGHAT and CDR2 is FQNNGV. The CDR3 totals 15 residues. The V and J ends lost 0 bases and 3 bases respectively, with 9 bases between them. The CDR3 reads CASSLEWGRYNEQFF. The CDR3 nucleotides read TGTGCCAGCAGCTTAGAGTGGGGGCGCTACAATGAGCAGTTCTTC. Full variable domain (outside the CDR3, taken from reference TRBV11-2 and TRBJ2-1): EAGVAQSPRYKIIEKRQSVAFWCNPISGHATLYWYQQILGQGPKLLIQFQNNGVVDDSQLPKDRFSAERLKGVDSTLKIQPAKLEDSAVYLCASSLEWGRYNEQFFGPGTRLTVL.

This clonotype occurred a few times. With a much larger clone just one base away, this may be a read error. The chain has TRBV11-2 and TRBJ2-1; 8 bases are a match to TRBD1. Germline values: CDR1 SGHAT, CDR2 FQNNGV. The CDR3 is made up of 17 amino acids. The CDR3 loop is CASSLTLDRASSNGQFF. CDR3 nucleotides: TGTGCCAGCAGCTTAACTTTGGACAGGGCGTCTAGCAATGGGCAGTTCTTC.

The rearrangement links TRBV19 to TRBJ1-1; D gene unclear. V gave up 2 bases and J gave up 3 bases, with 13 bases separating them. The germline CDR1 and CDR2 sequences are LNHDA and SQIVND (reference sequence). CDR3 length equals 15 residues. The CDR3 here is CASSILHLGDTEAFF. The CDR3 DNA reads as TGTGCCAGTAGTATATTACACCTCGGGGACACTGAAGCTTTCTTT.

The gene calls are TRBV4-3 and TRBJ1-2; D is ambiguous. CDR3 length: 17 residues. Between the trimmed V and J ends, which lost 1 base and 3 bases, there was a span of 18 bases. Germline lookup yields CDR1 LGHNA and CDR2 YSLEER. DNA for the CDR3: TGCGCCAGCAGCCAAGGGGGAGGGTGGACCGAGTACTATGGCTACACCTTC. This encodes CASSQGGGWTEYYGYTF.

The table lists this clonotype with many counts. CDR3 sequence (DNA): TGTGCCAGCACCGAGACTAATATAGTAGGTGAAGCTTTCTTT. Translating it yields CASTETNIVGEAFF. The chain employs TRBV6-1 and TRBJ1-1; D ambiguous. Germline V CDR1 and CDR2: MNHNS, SASEGT. This CDR3 contains 14 residues. Between the trimmed V and J ends, which lost 7 bases and 7 bases, there was a span of 19 bases.

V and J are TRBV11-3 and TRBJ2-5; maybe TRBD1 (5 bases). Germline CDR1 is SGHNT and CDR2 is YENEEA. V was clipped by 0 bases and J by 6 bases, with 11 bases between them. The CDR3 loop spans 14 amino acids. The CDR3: CASSLDRRAKTQYF. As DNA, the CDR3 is TGTGCCAGCAGCTTAGATCGCAGGGCAAAGACCCAGTACTTC.

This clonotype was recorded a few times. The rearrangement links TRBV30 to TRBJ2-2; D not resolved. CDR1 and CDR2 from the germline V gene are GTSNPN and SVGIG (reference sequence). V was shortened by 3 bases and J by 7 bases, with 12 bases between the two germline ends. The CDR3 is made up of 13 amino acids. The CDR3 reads CAWRSSSFGELFF. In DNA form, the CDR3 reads TGTGCCTGGAGGTCCAGTTCGTTCGGGGAGCTGTTTTTT. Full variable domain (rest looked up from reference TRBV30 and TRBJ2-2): SQTIHQWPATLVQPVGSPLSLECTVEGTSNPNLYWYRQAAGRGLQLLFYSVGIGQISSEVPQNLSASRPQDRQFILSSKKLLLSDSGFYLCAWRSSSFGELFFGEGSRLTVL.

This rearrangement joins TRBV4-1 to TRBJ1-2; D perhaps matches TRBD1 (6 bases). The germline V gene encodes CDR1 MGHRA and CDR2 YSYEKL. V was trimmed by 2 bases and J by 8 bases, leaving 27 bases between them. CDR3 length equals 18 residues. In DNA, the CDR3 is TGCGCCAGCAGCCAAACCGGCGTGGGGGCATCTATATCGGGGGGCTACACCTTC. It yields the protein CASSQTGVGASISGGYTF.